Below, one T cell receptor beta chain is given with its context. The Seattle patients, enrolled during active infection, were followed longitudinally. The sample is drawn from a study of blood T cell repertoires in COVID-19. About the study: In each case, the material was cDNA or gDNA derived from T cells, B-cell-depleted T cells, or PBMCs.

Clones were read by immunoSEQ multiplex PCR, and TCRdb kept only the in-frame ones, dropping some. Seen here are 150,000 to 200,000 clones, about four fifths observed once, and the top ten hold 8% to 13%. Germline CDR1 reads GTSNPN; CDR2 reads SVGIG (reference sequence). Between the trimmed V and J ends, which lost 2 bases and 7 bases, there was a span of 15 bases. The CDR3 spans 15 residues. Sequenced: peripheral blood. This TCR was recovered from a woman aged 40 to 50 with COVID-19, enrolled during active disease. The chain joins TRBV30 to TRBJ1-6, with a weak D call TRBD1 (6 bases). The CDR3 reads CAWSPLQGRNSPLHF. CDR3 in DNA: TGTGCCTGGAGTCCCCTCCAGGGGCGCAATTCACCCCTCCACTTT.